Listed below are T cell receptor beta chains from one sample, sequenced in a study of early T cells in non-severe SARS-CoV-2 infection. TCRdb reanalysed the 5' RACE reads using MiXCR and keeps one entry per CDR3 protein. The sample carries 45,000 to 55,000 distinct CDR3 sequences, roughly 6.5% recorded once. The source was whole blood, collected at baseline. Every receptor here comes from an adult who was a healthcare worker with PCR-confirmed SARS-CoV-2 infection or an uninfected control (not recorded which). Both conserved end residues are part of each CDR3. D genes are given only for firm matches. Where a row states a size, it is once, few, many or the class of an expanded clone; other rows omit it.

d_gene: TRBD1; j_gene: TRBJ2-3; abundance: .; v_gene: TRBV19; CDR3aa: CASSPSTGGSGTDTQYF; CDR3nt: TGTGCCAGTAGTCCATCGACAGGGGGGTCGGGGACAGATACGCAGTATTTT
d_gene: .; j_gene: TRBJ2-3; abundance: .; v_gene: TRBV5-6; CDR3aa: CASSPQEDTQYF; CDR3nt: TGTGCCAGCAGCCCCCAGGAGGATACGCAGTATTTT
d_gene: TRBD2; j_gene: TRBJ2-1; abundance: many; v_gene: TRBV12-3/TRBV12-4; CDR3aa: CASSSRTSGGESSYNEQFF; CDR3nt: TGTGCCAGCAGTTCCCGGACTAGCGGGGGGGAAAGCTCCTACAATGAGCAGTTCTTC
d_gene: .; j_gene: TRBJ2-1; abundance: few; v_gene: TRBV11-3; CDR3aa: CASSRFGSAGAGNEQFF; CDR3nt: TGTGCCAGCAGCCGCTTCGGCAGTGCGGGGGCGGGGAATGAGCAGTTCTTC
d_gene: TRBD1; j_gene: TRBJ1-1; abundance: few; v_gene: TRBV4-3; CDR3aa: CASSQEPPMDRVTAFTEAFF; CDR3nt: TGCGCCAGCAGCCAGGAGCCGCCTATGGACAGGGTAACAGCCTTCACTGAAGCTTTCTTT
d_gene: .; j_gene: TRBJ1-1; abundance: many; v_gene: TRBV6-6; CDR3aa: CASSYTGNTEAFF; CDR3nt: TGTGCCAGCAGTTACACTGGGAACACTGAAGCTTTCTTT
d_gene: .; j_gene: TRBJ2-1; abundance: few; v_gene: TRBV6-2/TRBV6-3; CDR3aa: CASSPQGWGRSYNEQFF; CDR3nt: TGTGCCAGCAGCCCCCAGGGCTGGGGACGATCCTACAATGAGCAGTTCTTC
d_gene: .; j_gene: TRBJ2-5; abundance: few; v_gene: TRBV7-9; CDR3aa: CASSLAGPLGETQYF; CDR3nt: TGTGCCAGCAGCTTAGCCGGTCCCCTTGGGGAGACCCAGTACTTC
d_gene: .; j_gene: TRBJ2-3; abundance: few; v_gene: TRBV30; CDR3aa: CAWRNTGIDTQYF; CDR3nt: TGTGCCTGGAGGAACACAGGGATAGATACGCAGTATTTT
d_gene: TRBD1; j_gene: TRBJ2-7; abundance: many; v_gene: TRBV6-6; CDR3aa: CASSPTGGSHEQYF; CDR3nt: TGTGCCAGCAGCCCGACAGGGGGTAGTCACGAGCAGTACTTC
d_gene: TRBD1; j_gene: TRBJ2-1; abundance: many; v_gene: TRBV28; CDR3aa: CASIPLTRQGGNEQFF; CDR3nt: TGTGCCAGCATTCCCCTCACAAGACAGGGGGGCAATGAGCAGTTCTTC
d_gene: .; j_gene: TRBJ1-2; abundance: many; v_gene: TRBV30; CDR3aa: CALLALGTYGYTF; CDR3nt: TGTGCCCTGCTCGCGTTGGGGACCTATGGCTACACCTTC
d_gene: .; j_gene: TRBJ1-1; abundance: .; v_gene: TRBV20-1; CDR3aa: CSARDLRQNTEAFF; CDR3nt: TGCAGTGCTAGAGATCTTCGGCAGAACACTGAAGCTTTCTTT
d_gene: .; j_gene: TRBJ1-2; abundance: many; v_gene: TRBV6-5; CDR3aa: CASTRWTDDFNYGYTF; CDR3nt: TGTGCCAGCACTAGATGGACAGACGATTTTAACTATGGCTACACCTTC
d_gene: TRBD2; j_gene: TRBJ2-1; abundance: many; v_gene: TRBV9; CDR3aa: CASSISGGVYNEQFF; CDR3nt: TGTGCCAGCAGCATCAGCGGGGGGGTTTACAATGAGCAGTTCTTC
d_gene: .; j_gene: TRBJ1-6; abundance: few; v_gene: TRBV3-1; CDR3aa: CASSRQAGGLSPLHF; CDR3nt: TGTGCCAGCAGCCGACAGGCTGGGGGGCTCTCACCCCTCCACTTT
d_gene: TRBD2; j_gene: TRBJ2-7; abundance: many; v_gene: TRBV6-5; CDR3aa: CASSRVIGGSSEQYF; CDR3nt: TGTGCCAGCAGCCGCGTCATCGGGGGGTCTTCCGAGCAGTACTTC
d_gene: .; j_gene: TRBJ1-1; abundance: many; v_gene: TRBV5-4; CDR3aa: CASSLPGPEAFF; CDR3nt: TGTGCCAGCAGCCTTCCGGGCCCGGAAGCTTTCTTT
d_gene: .; j_gene: TRBJ1-6; abundance: few; v_gene: TRBV20-1; CDR3aa: CSARDGRNPKYSPLHF; CDR3nt: TGCAGTGCTAGGGACGGGAGGAACCCAAAGTATTCACCCCTCCACTTT
d_gene: .; j_gene: TRBJ1-5; abundance: many; v_gene: TRBV6-6; CDR3aa: CASSKVDQANQPQHF; CDR3nt: TGTGCCAGCAGCAAAGTCGACCAGGCAAATCAGCCCCAGCATTTT
d_gene: .; j_gene: TRBJ1-1; abundance: many; v_gene: TRBV10-3; CDR3aa: CAISESIPAEAFF; CDR3nt: TGTGCCATCAGTGAGTCGATCCCGGCTGAAGCTTTCTTT